The T cell receptor beta chain described here comes from a study of blood T cells in healthy people across ages. CDR1 DFQATT and CDR2 SNEGSKA come from the germline V gene (reference sequence). The ends were cut back, 5 bases at V and 5 bases at J, with 16 bases in the middle. This CDR3 has 14 residues. Next came a second PCR, run for about 7 to 12 cycles, which used a sample-barcoded 5' primer along with a J-beta primer mix. A tag from a template-switch adaptor with 12 random nucleotides marked each cDNA molecule. Using its own MiXCR run on the 5' RACE reads, TCRdb lists one record per CDR3 protein. The data show roughly 1.9 million distinct CDR3 sequences, 35% to 50% seen once.

The V call is TRBV20-1, the J call TRBJ2-1, with D perhaps matching TRBD2 (6 bases). The receptor was isolated from a human donor in good health. The source material was blood. The CDR3 DNA sequence: TGCAGTGCTTTAACTGGCGGGGTTGACAATGAGCAGTTCTTC. Translating gives CSALTGGVDNEQFF.